Listed below are T cell receptor beta chains from one sample, sequenced in a study of shared clonotypes between healthy human individuals. Clones were sequenced by immunoSEQ multiplex PCR, and TCRdb holds only the in-frame ones, with some missing. The sample lists approximately 2.1 million clones; over 85% were seen once. The sample was naive CD4+ T cells from PBMCs. The receptors originated from a man younger than 35 in good health. Some clones in this sample may be carry-over from other donors' samples. Both conserved end residues are part of each CDR3.

j_call	v_call	cdr3_aa
TRBJ2-2	TRBV5-1	CASTRRQLNTGELFF
TRBJ2-2	TRBV6-5	CASGRLAGGTGELFF
TRBJ2-7	TRBV7-9	CASSFGTSGRSPYEQYF
TRBJ2-4	TRBV7-9	CASSYYPDRDWSKNIQYF
TRBJ2-7	TRBV5-4	CTSSPDLWTYEQYF
TRBJ2-5	TRBV5-1	CASSGQRQETQYF
TRBJ2-7	TRBV9	CASSAGTGALYEQYF
TRBJ2-2	TRBV7-2	CASSSDRGDTGELFF
TRBJ1-1	TRBV7-9	CASSFAGVSEAFF
TRBJ1-1	TRBV6-1	CASRVRGNTEAFF
TRBJ2-7	TRBV28	CASSSTGTGTYEQYF
TRBJ1-5	TRBV5-1	CASSLDGANQPQHF
TRBJ2-5	TRBV9	CASSPMEGTQYF
TRBJ2-5	TRBV18	CASSVLASEETQYF
TRBJ1-2	TRBV5-4	CASSLVGGGYGYTF
TRBJ2-4	TRBV28	CASSLTGGDPSRIAKNIQYF
TRBJ1-3	TRBV11-2	CASRDRAAGNTIYF
TRBJ2-3	TRBV7-3	CASSSRGHSTDTQYF
TRBJ1-1	TRBV30	CAWSGGHTEAFF
TRBJ2-7	TRBV5-5	CASSLFGDEQYF
TRBJ2-4	TRBV11-2	CASSGLRDGENIQYF
TRBJ2-1	TRBV7-2	CASSLAGLAGAYNEQFF
TRBJ2-1	TRBV9	CASSVGGASNEQFF
TRBJ2-7	TRBV4-1	CASSQGWDSYEQYF
TRBJ1-1	TRBV4-3	CASREGAHTEAFF
TRBJ1-2	TRBV25-1	CASSGRPNEYGYTF
TRBJ2-1	TRBV9	CASSVLAPGGGAVYNEQFF
TRBJ2-5	TRBV7-7	CATTKETQYF
TRBJ1-6	TRBV6-1	CASRGTANSPLHF
TRBJ2-7	TRBV5-1	CASSVSGTGNEQYF
-	TRBV5-1	CASSLQGDRVIDEQYF
-	TRBV6-5	CASSYSSGFPYEQYF
TRBJ2-1	TRBV7-8	CASSLGLAGGGYNEQFF
TRBJ2-7	TRBV28	CASSLTFGRLAVSYEQYF
TRBJ2-7	TRBV9	CASSEGLADSYEQYF
TRBJ2-2	TRBV21-1	CASSKVRPQPDRGPGPNTGELFF
TRBJ2-6	TRBV7-9	CASHGRGANVLTF
TRBJ1-2	TRBV7-3	CASSLNSGGQGAYGYTF
TRBJ1-3	TRBV27	CASSKDRGGGNTIYF
TRBJ2-1	TRBV7-6	CASSVIAGGLYNEQFF
TRBJ2-2	TRBV7-2	CASSRDSVTAGELFF
TRBJ2-7	TRBV28	CASTTPGQALGQYF